These T cell receptor beta chains were read from a single sample in a study of beta chain features in type 1 diabetes. The protocol was immunoSEQ multiplex PCR, while the TCRdb copy is restricted to in-frame clones and leaves out a portion. Of some 350,000 clones listed, 9.6% are singletons. Material for sequencing was central memory CD4+ T cells from blood. These receptor sequences come from a young man with type 1 diabetes. Both conserved end residues are part of each CDR3. Each record gives: J gene, V gene, D gene, clone size, CDR3 DNA, CDR3 protein. The D gene is left open where the match is weak. Rows give clone size only sometimes, using once, few, many, or a class for an expanded clone.

TRBJ1-5 TRBV28 . . TGTGCCACCCAGCTTCCTAGCAATCAGCCCCAGCATTTT CATQLPSNQPQHF
TRBJ1-3 TRBV28 . many TGTGCCAGCAGTTTGGGTGGAAACACCATATATTTT CASSLGGNTIYF
TRBJ2-7 TRBV11-3 . few TGTGCCAGCAGCTTGGGGGAAATGTACGAGCAGTACTTC CASSLGEMYEQYF
TRBJ2-5 TRBV6-6 . few TGTGCCAGCAGTTACTCGGGGCGGCAGGGGAAGGAGACCCAGTACTTC CASSYSGRQGKETQYF
TRBJ2-2 TRBV19 . many TGTGCCAGTAGTTCAGTGCCGACGAACACCGGGGAGCTGTTTTTT CASSSVPTNTGELFF
TRBJ2-3 TRBV5-1 . . TGCGCCAGCAGCTTGGACAGCGGTAGCACAGATACGCAGTATTTT CASSLDSGSTDTQYF
TRBJ2-7 TRBV11-2 TRBD2 few TGTGCCAGCAGCTTGACTAGCGGACCCTACGAGCAGTACTTC CASSLTSGPYEQYF
TRBJ1-1 TRBV7-2 TRBD1 many TGTGCCAGCAGCTTAAGCGGAGGGGGCTACACTGAAGCTTTCTTT CASSLSGGGYTEAFF
TRBJ2-4 TRBV7-2 TRBD1 . TGTGCCAGCAGCTTCCCCGAGGACAGGGGGCATAACATTCAGTACTTC CASSFPEDRGHNIQYF
TRBJ2-7 TRBV13 . few TGTGCCAGCAGCCCATCCCCCATGGAGCAGTACTTC CASSPSPMEQYF
TRBJ2-2 TRBV7-3 . few TGTGCCAGCAGCCTAGTAACCGGGGAGCTGTTTTTT CASSLVTGELFF
TRBJ2-3 TRBV27 . . TGTGCCAGCAGTTTAACAGTGAGGTCTAGCACAGATACGCAGTATTTT CASSLTVRSSTDTQYF
TRBJ2-7 TRBV2 TRBD2 few TGTGCCAGCAGTGAGGCTAGCGGTGCACCAAGCTCCTACGAGCAGTACTTC CASSEASGAPSSYEQYF
TRBJ2-3 TRBV7-2 . medium-sized TGTGCCAGCAGCTTAAGATGGGATACGCAGTATTTT CASSLRWDTQYF
TRBJ2-3 TRBV6-1 TRBD1 . TGTGCCAGCAGTGCTGGACAGGCGACAGATACGCAGTATTTT CASSAGQATDTQYF
TRBJ2-1 TRBV7-2 . few TGTGCCAGCAGCATCACTCTAGCGAGCTACAATGAGCAGTTCTTC CASSITLASYNEQFF
TRBJ2-3 TRBV7-2 . . TGTGCCAGCAGCTTCAGGGGCACAGATACGCAGTATTTT CASSFRGTDTQYF
TRBJ2-5 TRBV5-1 . . TGCGCCAGCAGTAGGAGAAGCGACCAAGAGACCCAGTACTTC CASSRRSDQETQYF
TRBJ1-1 TRBV9 . . TGTGCCAGCAGCGTAGAGAGGGGGAACACTGAAGCTTTCTTT CASSVERGNTEAFF
TRBJ2-5 TRBV29-1 . . TGCAGCCTTTCGGAACTAGCTTATGAGACCCAGTACTTC CSLSELAYETQYF
TRBJ1-5 TRBV5-6 . . TGTGCCAGCAGCTTGGGAGGGACTTTCAATCAGCCCCAGCATTTT CASSLGGTFNQPQHF
TRBJ2-7 TRBV5-1 . . TGCGCCAGCAGCACTCCCCCCCGCGAGCAGTACTTC CASSTPPREQYF
TRBJ2-1 TRBV5-6 TRBD2 few TGTGCCAGCAGCCTGGGGGGGATAGGCGATGAGCAGTTCTTC CASSLGGIGDEQFF
TRBJ2-1 TRBV6-5 . few TGTGCCAGCAGCATGAGAGGACCCTACAATGAGCAGTTCTTC CASSMRGPYNEQFF
TRBJ2-7 TRBV7-2 . . TGTGCCAGCAGCCCCACGCGTAGCCTCTACGAGCAGTACTTC CASSPTRSLYEQYF
TRBJ2-7 TRBV11-2 TRBD1 . TGTGCCAGCAGCTTGGGACAGGGGCTGGGGTACGAGCAGTACTTC CASSLGQGLGYEQYF
TRBJ2-7 TRBV29-1 . few TGCAGCGTCGGTAGGGGACGGGGATCTGGCGAGCAGTACTTC CSVGRGRGSGEQYF
TRBJ2-2 TRBV6-5 TRBD1 . TGTGCCAGCAGGGGGGACAGGGATACCGGGGAGCTGTTTTTT CASRGDRDTGELFF
TRBJ1-2 TRBV27 TRBD1 . TGTGCCAGCAGTAACCGGGACAGGGGGAGGGGCTACACCTTC CASSNRDRGRGYTF
TRBJ2-1 TRBV6-1 TRBD2 many TGTGCCAGCGTCGGGTGGGGGGGATATGAGCAGTTCTTC CASVGWGGYEQFF
TRBJ2-3 TRBV5-1 . few TGTGCCAGCAGCTTGGCCAGGCGTTCAGATACGCAGTATTTT CASSLARRSDTQYF
TRBJ1-1 TRBV18 . few TGTGCCAGCTCCCCGCCAGGCGGGTCGGGAGTCACTGAAGCTTTCTTT CASSPPGGSGVTEAFF
TRBJ2-5 TRBV7-8 . few TGTGCCCTGGGGGCGGAGACCCAGTACTTC CALGAETQYF
TRBJ1-4 TRBV6-6 . . TGTGCCAGCAGTTACGTGACAAAACCTGAAAAACTGTTTTTT CASSYVTKPEKLFF
TRBJ2-7 TRBV4-1 . . TGCGCCAGCAGCCAAGATCGACAGAACTACGAGCAGTACTTC CASSQDRQNYEQYF
TRBJ1-5 TRBV6-6 . . TGTGCCAGCACCCAAGGCTGGGGACAGCCCCAGCATTTT CASTQGWGQPQHF
TRBJ2-1 TRBV5-1 TRBD2 few TGCGCCAGCAGCTTAACTAGCGGGAGCACCTACAATGAGCAGTTCTTC CASSLTSGSTYNEQFF
TRBJ2-3 TRBV11-2 . . TGTGCCAGCAGCTTAGGGCCCACGGGCATACCTAGCACAGATACGCAGTATTTT CASSLGPTGIPSTDTQYF
TRBJ1-6 TRBV6-1 . few TGTGCCAGCAGTGCCCGGACCCTGGGGGGATCACCCCTCCACTTT CASSARTLGGSPLHF
TRBJ2-7 TRBV6-1 TRBD1 few TGTGCCAGCAGTGAAGCTTTAGGGGGCTTCTACGAGCAGTACTTC CASSEALGGFYEQYF
TRBJ2-3 TRBV21-1 . many TGTGCCAGCGCATCTGACAGGCACACAGATACGCAGTATTTT CASASDRHTDTQYF